Listed here is a single T cell receptor (beta chain). This clone was seen more than once but under ten times. There is no known antigen for this receptor. Base-call qualities are not available, and no considerably larger clone is one nucleotide away. The data derive from a study of T cell responses to AZD1222 COVID-19 vaccine (dated by TCRdb to the early 2020s). For context, the study as a whole: AZD1222 recipients with second doses at about 4 weeks or about 12 weeks were pooled, because spike-specific TCR depth and breadth did not differ between schedules. TCR sequencing covered 233 trial participants: 207 given two doses of AZD1222 and 26 given two doses of MenACWY control vaccine. Trial participants were enrolled by age into subgroups of 18-55, 56-69 and 70-plus years, and about 150, 27 and 61 TCR-sequenced participants, respectively, were included in these subgroups.

At the junction V is shortened by 5 bases and J by 8 bases; bases outside the gene matches: 7. The CDR3 has 13 amino acids, counting the end cysteine and phenylalanine. This entry keeps only the CDR3 DNA: 39 bases, framed from base 1. The CDR3 regions of human TCRbeta chains were subjected to immunosequencing. The authors' analysis ran thus. Repertoire TCRs were matched against a reference library of SARS-CoV-2-specific TCRs generated with the MIRA antigen-specificity platform. Breadth meant the fraction of unique TCRs that were SARS-CoV-2-associated, whereas depth meant the fraction of total T cells that were SARS-CoV-2-associated. Each spike-specific TCR was assigned to its reactive spike region and to a CD4 or CD8 class using the MIRA data. Log10-transformed breadth and depth values were compared by one-way ANOVA with Sidak's multiple comparisons tests. Imported from immuneACCESS, the table was reduced by TCRdb to in-frame sequences with V and J called. These copies leave out some clones; in studies compared against another copy, an unresolved V gene accounts for under half, and the cause of the remainder is not known. The V and J calls and clone size are taken from that table; D and trimming were inferred from the DNA. The sample includes around 110,000 clones, with roughly four fifths observed a single time. The ten largest make up roughly 9% of the sample.

Interpreted using the paper, the time point label stands for: baseline before first vaccination. Samples from vaccinated people were obtained from the UK trials COV001 and COV002, which included a single-blind randomized controlled phase 2/3 trial of AZD1222 (ChAdOx1 nCoV-19) in healthy adults. For TCRbeta chain sequencing, PBMC samples from trial participants were taken at day 0 and at day 28 after the second dose. The full study reports these points: Spike-specific TCR breadth and depth rose significantly after two AZD1222 doses compared with day 0 and with MenACWY recipients. Nearly half of unique spike-specific TCRs reportedly recognized epitopes outside regions mutated in the B.1.351 and B.1.1.7 variants. The 56-69-year group was small, and its depth increase did not reach significance, likely because of low power. Because no samples from the day 14 peak response were available, repertoires could be characterized only after the peak T cell response. Participants were mostly white British and included more females than males, and it was suggested by the authors that clonal diversity may have been underestimated. Conclusions about previously exposed vaccinees were limited because only a handful of AZD1222 recipients were SARS-CoV-2 seropositive at baseline. Vaccine-associated CD4 TCRs spanned the whole spike protein, with dominant responses in regions 160-218 and 743-854.

The chain uses TRBV12-3 or TRBV12-4 and TRBJ2-3; the central 7 bases match TRBD2. The source of this sequence is an adult in good health. The sequencing here drew on peripheral blood, taken on day 0 of AZD1222 vaccination. The CDR3 has the sequence CASSPYGEGTQYF. Here is the DNA: TGTGCCAGCAGTCCTTATGGGGAGGGTACGCAGTATTTT.